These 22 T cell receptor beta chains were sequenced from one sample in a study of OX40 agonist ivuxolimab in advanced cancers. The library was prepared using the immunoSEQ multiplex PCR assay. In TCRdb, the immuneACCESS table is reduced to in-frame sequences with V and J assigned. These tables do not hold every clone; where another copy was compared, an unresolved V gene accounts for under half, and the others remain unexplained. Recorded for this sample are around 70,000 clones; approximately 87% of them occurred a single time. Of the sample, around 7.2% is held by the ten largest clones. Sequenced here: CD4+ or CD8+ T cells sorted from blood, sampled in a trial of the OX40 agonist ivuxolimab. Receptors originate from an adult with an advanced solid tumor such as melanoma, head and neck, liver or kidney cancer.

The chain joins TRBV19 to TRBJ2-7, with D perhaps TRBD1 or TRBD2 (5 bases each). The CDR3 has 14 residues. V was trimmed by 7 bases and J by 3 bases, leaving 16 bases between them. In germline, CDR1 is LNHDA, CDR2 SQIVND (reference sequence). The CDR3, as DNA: TGTGCCAGTACCCCCCAGGGCGGAGGCTACGAGCAGTACTTC. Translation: CASTPQGGGYEQYF.

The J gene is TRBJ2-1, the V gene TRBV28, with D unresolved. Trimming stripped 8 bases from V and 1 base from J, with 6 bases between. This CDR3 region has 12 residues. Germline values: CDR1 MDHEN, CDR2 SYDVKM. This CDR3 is CASVGSYNEQFF. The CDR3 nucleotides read TGTGCCAGCGTTGGATCCTACAATGAGCAGTTCTTC.

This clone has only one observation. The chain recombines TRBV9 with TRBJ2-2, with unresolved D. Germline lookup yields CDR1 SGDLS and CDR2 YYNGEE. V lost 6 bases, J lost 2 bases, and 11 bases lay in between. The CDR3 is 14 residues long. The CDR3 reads CASKQDPNTGELFF. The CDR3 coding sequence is TGTGCCAGCAAGCAGGACCCTAACACCGGGGAGCTGTTTTTT. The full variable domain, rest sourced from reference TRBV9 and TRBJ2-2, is DSGVTQTPKHLITATGQRVTLRCSPRSGDLSVYWYQQSLDQGLQFLIQYYNGEERAKGNILERFSAQQFPDLHSELNLSSLELGDSALYFCASKQDPNTGELFFGEGSRLTVL.

For the CDR3, the DNA is TGTGCCAGCAGAGCCAGTAGTTCCAAAACCAGGGGTCAGCCCCAGCATTTT. Protein: CASRASSSKTRGQPQHF. This chain joins TRBV27 and TRBJ1-5, with D possibly matching TRBD1 (6 bases). This CDR3 comprises 17 residues. Trimming stripped 6 bases from V and 6 bases from J, with 24 bases between. Looked up from germline, CDR1 is MNHEY and CDR2 is SMNVEV (reference sequence).

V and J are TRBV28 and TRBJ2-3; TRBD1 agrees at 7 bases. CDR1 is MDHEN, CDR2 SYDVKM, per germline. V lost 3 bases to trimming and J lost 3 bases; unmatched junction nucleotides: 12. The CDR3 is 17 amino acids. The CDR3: CASSFRPTGYRTDTQYF. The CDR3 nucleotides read TGTGCCAGCAGTTTCCGACCGACAGGGTATCGAACAGATACGCAGTATTTT.

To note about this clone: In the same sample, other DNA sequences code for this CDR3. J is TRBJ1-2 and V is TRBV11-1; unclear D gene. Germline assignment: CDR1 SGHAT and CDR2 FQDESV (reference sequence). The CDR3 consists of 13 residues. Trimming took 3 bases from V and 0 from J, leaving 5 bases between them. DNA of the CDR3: TGTGCCAGCAGCTTTGCACCTAACTATGGCTACACCTTC. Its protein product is CASSFAPNYGYTF.

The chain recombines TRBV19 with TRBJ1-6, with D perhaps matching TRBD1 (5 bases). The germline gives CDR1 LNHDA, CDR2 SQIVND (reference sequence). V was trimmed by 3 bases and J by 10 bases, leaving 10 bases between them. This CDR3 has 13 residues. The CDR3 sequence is CASSIGGQSPLHF. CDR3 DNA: TGTGCCAGTAGTATTGGGGGTCAGTCACCCCTCCACTTT.

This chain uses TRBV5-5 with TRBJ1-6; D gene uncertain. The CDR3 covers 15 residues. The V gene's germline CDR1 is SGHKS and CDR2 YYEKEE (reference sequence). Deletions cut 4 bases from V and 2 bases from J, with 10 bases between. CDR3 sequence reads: CASSLQPTYNSPLHF. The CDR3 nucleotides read TGTGCCAGCAGCCTCCAGCCCACCTATAATTCACCCCTCCACTTT.

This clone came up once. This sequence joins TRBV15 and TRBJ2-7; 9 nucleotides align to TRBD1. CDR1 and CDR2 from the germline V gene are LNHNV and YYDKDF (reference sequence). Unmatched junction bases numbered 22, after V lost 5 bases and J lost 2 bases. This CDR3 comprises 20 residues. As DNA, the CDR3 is TGTGCCACCAGCCCCCGTAAAACCACGCCCGGGACAGGGAACCCCTACGAGCAGTACTTC. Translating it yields CATSPRKTTPGTGNPYEQYF.

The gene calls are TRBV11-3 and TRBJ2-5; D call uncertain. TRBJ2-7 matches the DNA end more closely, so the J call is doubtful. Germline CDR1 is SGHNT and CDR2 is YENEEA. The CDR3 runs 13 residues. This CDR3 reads CASSLGDPYEQYF. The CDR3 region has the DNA TGTGCCAGCAGCTTAGGCGACCCCTACGAGCAGTACTTC.

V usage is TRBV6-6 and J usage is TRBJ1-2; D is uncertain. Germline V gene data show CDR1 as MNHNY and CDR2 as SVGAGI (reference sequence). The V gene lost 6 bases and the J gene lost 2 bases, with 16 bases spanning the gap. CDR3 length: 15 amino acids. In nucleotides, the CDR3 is TGTGCCAGCAGCCAAGGGCCCTCTGGGAACTATGGCTACACCTTC. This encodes CASSQGPSGNYGYTF.

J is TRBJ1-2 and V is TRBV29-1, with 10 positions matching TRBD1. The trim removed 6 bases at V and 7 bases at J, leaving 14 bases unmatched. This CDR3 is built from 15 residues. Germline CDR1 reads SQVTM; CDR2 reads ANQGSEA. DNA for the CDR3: TGCAGCGTCCCCGGGACAGGGGATTCCTTAGGTGGCTACACCTTC. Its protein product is CSVPGTGDSLGGYTF.

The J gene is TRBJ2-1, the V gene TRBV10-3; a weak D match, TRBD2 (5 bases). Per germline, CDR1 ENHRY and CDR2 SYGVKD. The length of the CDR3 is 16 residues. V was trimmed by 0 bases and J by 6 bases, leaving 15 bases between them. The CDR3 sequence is CAISESAGRPPNEQFF. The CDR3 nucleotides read TGTGCCATCAGTGAGTCGGCGGGCCGCCCCCCCAATGAGCAGTTCTTC.

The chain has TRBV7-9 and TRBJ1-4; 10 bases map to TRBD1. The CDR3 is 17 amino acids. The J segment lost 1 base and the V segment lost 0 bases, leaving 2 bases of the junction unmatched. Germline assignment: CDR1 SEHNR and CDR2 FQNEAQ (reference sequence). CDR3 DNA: TGTGCCAGCAGCTTAGCGACAGGGGGCTTAACTAATGAAAAACTGTTTTTT. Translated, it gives CASSLATGGLTNEKLFF.

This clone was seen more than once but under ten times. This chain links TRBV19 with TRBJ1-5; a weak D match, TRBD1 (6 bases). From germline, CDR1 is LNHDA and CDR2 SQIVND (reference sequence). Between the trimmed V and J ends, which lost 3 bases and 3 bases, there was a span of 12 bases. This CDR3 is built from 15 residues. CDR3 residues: CASSISGALNQPQHF. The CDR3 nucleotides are TGTGCCAGTAGTATTTCAGGGGCTCTCAATCAGCCCCAGCATTTT.

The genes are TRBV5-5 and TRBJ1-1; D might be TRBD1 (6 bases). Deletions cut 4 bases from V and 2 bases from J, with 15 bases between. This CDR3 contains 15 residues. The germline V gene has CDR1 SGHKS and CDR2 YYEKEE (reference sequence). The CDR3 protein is CASSPSQGVNTEAFF. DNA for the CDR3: TGTGCCAGCAGCCCATCACAGGGAGTTAACACTGAAGCTTTCTTT.

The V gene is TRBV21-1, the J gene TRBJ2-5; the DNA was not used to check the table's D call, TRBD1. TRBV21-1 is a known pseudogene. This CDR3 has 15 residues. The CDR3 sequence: CASSPRDRGEETQYF. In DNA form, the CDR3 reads TGTGCCAGCAGCCCGCGGGACAGGGGAGAAGAGACCCAGTACTTC.

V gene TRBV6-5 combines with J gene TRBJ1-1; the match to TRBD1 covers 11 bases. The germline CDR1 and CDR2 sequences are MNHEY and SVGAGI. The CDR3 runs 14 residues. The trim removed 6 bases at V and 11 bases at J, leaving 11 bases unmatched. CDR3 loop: CASSGDRGEGRAFF. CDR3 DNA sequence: TGTGCCAGCAGCGGGGACAGGGGGGAGGGTAGGGCTTTCTTT.

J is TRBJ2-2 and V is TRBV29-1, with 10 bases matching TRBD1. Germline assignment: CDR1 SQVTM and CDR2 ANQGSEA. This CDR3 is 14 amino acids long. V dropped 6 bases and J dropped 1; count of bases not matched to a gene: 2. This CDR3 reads CSVTGGKNTGELFF. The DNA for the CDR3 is TGCAGCGTGACAGGGGGCAAGAACACCGGGGAGCTGTTTTTT.

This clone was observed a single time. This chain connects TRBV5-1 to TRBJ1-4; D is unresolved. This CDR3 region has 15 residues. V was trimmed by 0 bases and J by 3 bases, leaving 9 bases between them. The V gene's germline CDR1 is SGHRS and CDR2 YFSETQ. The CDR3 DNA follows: TGCGCCAGCAGCTTGGCCGCAGGCCCTAATGAAAAACTGTTTTTT. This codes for CASSLAAGPNEKLFF.

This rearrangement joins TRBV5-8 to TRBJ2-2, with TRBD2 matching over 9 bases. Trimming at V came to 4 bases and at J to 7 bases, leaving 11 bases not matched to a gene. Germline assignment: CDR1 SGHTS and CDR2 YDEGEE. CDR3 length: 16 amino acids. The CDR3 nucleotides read TGTGCCAGCAGCCCCGGAAAGCGGGGGGATAGCGGGGAGCTGTTTTTT. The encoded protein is CASSPGKRGDSGELFF.

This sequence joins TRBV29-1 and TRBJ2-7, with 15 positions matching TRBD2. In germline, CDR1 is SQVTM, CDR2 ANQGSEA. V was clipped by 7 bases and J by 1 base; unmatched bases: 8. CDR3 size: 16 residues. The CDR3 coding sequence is TGCAGCGCCTACGGGACTAGCGGGGGGCTGTCCTACGAGCAGTACTTC. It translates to CSAYGTSGGLSYEQYF.